What follows is one T cell receptor (beta chain) and its context. Its cognate antigen is unknown. This sample was taken from a study of T cell repertoires in cytomegalovirus infection. On the study more broadly: Both CMV infection and a matching HLA type were indicated by public TCR beta signatures.

One entry per CDR3 protein, called by TCRdb with MiXCR from the reads. Here the sample spans about 740,000 distinct CDR3 sequences, roughly 36% being singletons. Study-wide results and limits: Cumulative frequency (of public TCR beta family members) identified carriers of CMV plus the relevant HLA. Ex vivo responses were dominated by HLA-C-restricted CMV-specific TCR beta clonotypes.

Sequencing input: PBMCs. The TCR was taken from a human donor in good health (CMV status not recorded). Some clones in this sample may be carry-over from other donors' samples.

CDR3 sequence (DNA): TGCAGTGCTAGAGAGCTAGCGGGATTATCCTACGAGCAGTACTTC. Its protein product is CSARELAGLSYEQYF. The J gene is TRBJ2-7, the V gene TRBV20-1, with 9 positions matching TRBD2. From germline, CDR1 is DFQATT and CDR2 SNEGSKA (reference sequence). V was pared by 0 bases and J by 1 base, with 4 bases of the junction left unmatched. The CDR3 is 15 residues long.